Listed below are T cell receptor beta chains from one sample, sequenced in a study of blood T cells in healthy people across ages. TCRdb ran MiXCR on the 5' RACE reads and lists one entry per CDR3 protein. The repertoire consists of about 780,000 distinct CDR3 sequences, with more than 35% occurring once and the leading ten covering about a sixth. The specimen sequenced was blood. The source of these receptors is a man older than 75 in good health. CDR3s include the opening cysteine and the closing phenylalanine or tryptophan. Fields, in order: V gene, clone size, D gene, J gene, CDR3 protein, CDR3 DNA. D genes are given only for firm matches. Only part of the rows carry a size: once, few, many, or a class if the clone is expanded.

>TRBV15|.|.|TRBJ2-6
CATSGQRAFSGANVLTF
TGTGCCACCAGCGGACAGAGGGCGTTCTCTGGGGCCAACGTCCTGACTTTC
>TRBV20-1|.|.|TRBJ1-5
CSAIPGESMQPQHF
TGCAGTGCCATCCCAGGGGAGAGTATGCAGCCCCAGCATTTT
>TRBV7-2|.|TRBD1|TRBJ2-1
CASIGQVYNEQFF
TGTGCCAGCATCGGACAGGTATACAATGAGCAGTTCTTC
>TRBV11-2|.|TRBD2|TRBJ2-7
CASSPPGLAGARSSEQYF
TGTGCCAGCAGCCCACCGGGACTAGCGGGAGCCCGGTCCAGCGAGCAGTACTTC
>TRBV10-2|.|.|TRBJ2-3
CASSADRPGTDTQYF
TGCGCCAGCAGTGCCGACAGGCCAGGCACAGATACGCAGTATTTT
>TRBV20-1|.|.|TRBJ2-5
CSARAGSEETQYF
TGCAGTGCTAGAGCGGGCAGCGAGGAGACCCAGTACTTC
>TRBV7-9|few|.|TRBJ1-1
CASSPTRGLEAFF
TGTGCCAGCAGCCCTACTAGAGGGCTCGAAGCTTTCTTT
>TRBV6-2/TRBV6-3|.|.|TRBJ2-7
CASSIQQVYEQYF
TGTGCCAGCAGTATCCAACAGGTCTACGAGCAGTACTTC
>TRBV7-2|.|TRBD2|TRBJ2-1
CASRAPGLAGNEQFF
TGTGCCAGCAGAGCGCCGGGACTAGCGGGCAATGAGCAGTTCTTC
>TRBV7-3|few|TRBD2|TRBJ2-1
CASSPLAGSGEQFF
TGTGCCAGCAGCCCACTAGCGGGATCAGGTGAGCAGTTCTTC
>TRBV3-1|.|TRBD1|TRBJ1-5
CASSPDRTQPQHF
TGTGCCAGCAGCCCGGACAGGACTCAGCCCCAGCATTTT
>TRBV27|.|TRBD2|TRBJ2-7
CASSSPASGRVHEQYF
TGTGCCAGCAGTTCGCCCGCTAGCGGGAGAGTCCACGAGCAGTACTTC
>TRBV7-2|many|TRBD2|TRBJ2-1
CASSSRLAGVVGEDNEQFF
TGTGCCAGCAGCTCCCGACTAGCGGGAGTTGTAGGGGAGGACAATGAGCAGTTCTTC
>TRBV20-1|.|TRBD1|TRBJ1-4
CSAREWQGDEKLFF
TGCAGTGCTAGAGAGTGGCAGGGGGATGAAAAACTGTTTTTT